This TCR beta chain was found in a study of T cell repertoires in cytomegalovirus infection. Looking at the study overall: As its CMV epitopes, the study selected recently identified HLA-C-restricted and well-studied HLA-B-restricted targets. TCR beta signatures that were public indicated CMV infection and matching HLA type.

MiXCR, applied by TCRdb to the reads, yields one record per CDR3 protein. The sample shows about 830,000 distinct CDR3 sequences, 30% to 35% of them seen only once. Study results and limitations: Summed frequency of public TCR beta families distinguished CMV carriers with the relevant HLA. Ex vivo responses were dominated by HLA-C-restricted CMV-specific TCR beta clonotypes.

This clonotype was recorded many times. What it binds is not known. V lost 5 bases to trimming and J lost 2 bases, with 22 bases between them. The CDR3 spans 18 residues. The chain couples TRBV12-3 or TRBV12-4 to TRBJ2-4; the D gene is possibly TRBD1 (6 bases). This TCR was recovered from a human donor in good health (CMV status not recorded). Some clones in this sample may be carry-over from other donors' samples. The sample was cultured CD8+ T cells from PBMCs, taken from culture after CMV antigen stimulation. CDR3 loop: CASSPHQSGERSKNIQYF. CDR3 coding DNA: TGTGCCAGCAGTCCGCACCAGTCAGGGGAACGTTCCAAAAACATTCAGTACTTC.